This T cell receptor (beta chain) was identified in a study of T cell responses to AZD1222 COVID-19 vaccine. Germline CDR1 ENHRY, CDR2 SYGVKD. V dropped 6 bases and J dropped 5; count of bases not matched to a gene: 5. CDR3 length: 15 amino acids. The table came from immunoSEQ multiplex PCR; TCRdb's copy has only in-frame clones and leaves some out. The sample holds under 170,000 clones, around 94% seen once. The origin of this receptor is an adult in good health. Source: peripheral blood, taken on day 0 of AZD1222 vaccination. The chain is built from TRBV10-3 and TRBJ2-3, with TRBD2 identical over 13 bases. This chain's CDR3 is CAIRSLAGGRDTQYF. The CDR3 nucleotides are TGTGCCATCAGATCACTAGCGGGAGGGAGAGATACGCAGTATTTT.